This TCR beta chain comes out of a study of resident and recirculating memory T cells in vitiligo. Sequencing was performed with immunoSEQ multiplex PCR; in TCRdb, only in-frame clones are kept and a portion is missing. The profile shows 75,000 to 85,000 clones, about 91% of them singletons. The junction had 6 bases not matched to a gene; V was cut back by 7 bases and J by 6 bases. Germline CDR1 reads LNHDA; CDR2 reads SQIVND (reference sequence). The CDR3 consists of 14 residues. Patients had received no treatment within the previous three months. Material for sequencing was blood. The sequence was obtained from a male donor with vitiligo. The chain recombines TRBV19 with TRBJ1-5, with 10 bases identical to TRBD1. CDR3 coding DNA: TGTGCCAGTAACCCGACAGGGGGCGGTCAGCCCCAGCATTTT. The encoded protein is CASNPTGGGQPQHF.